This T cell receptor (beta chain) derives from a study of blood T cells in healthy people across ages. Using a J-beta primer mix together with a sample-barcoded 5' primer, a second PCR was run for roughly 7 to 12 cycles. Via MiXCR, TCRdb re-called the 5' RACE reads, giving one row per CDR3 protein. This sample has about 780,000 distinct CDR3 sequences; around 45% occur once, and the top ten carry around 18%. Germline lookup yields CDR1 DFQATT and CDR2 SNEGSKA (reference sequence). Deletions cut 6 bases from V and 7 bases from J, with 22 bases between. The length of the CDR3 is 14 residues. The TCR originated in a man at least 80 years old in good health. What was sequenced was blood. V and J are TRBV20-1 and TRBJ2-7; no firm D call. CDR3 loop: CSADPGEPKYEQYF. The CDR3, as DNA: TGCAGTGCCGACCCAGGAGAACCCAAGTATGAGCAGTACTTC.